Presented here are 13 T cell receptor beta chains from one specimen sequenced in a study of blood T cells in healthy people across ages. A sample-barcoded 5' primer and a J-beta primer mix were used in a second PCR of roughly 7 to 11 cycles. TCRdb reprocessed the 5' RACE reads via MiXCR and lists one record per CDR3 protein. Of some 1.6 million distinct CDR3 sequences listed, about 31% are singletons. Sequenced sample: blood. The source of these receptors is a woman aged 25 to 39 in good health.

The chain combines TRBV2 with TRBJ2-3, with 10 bases matching TRBD2. The germline V gene encodes CDR1 SNHLY and CDR2 FYNNEI. With V trimmed by 8 bases and J by 2 bases, 13 bases remained unmatched. CDR3 length equals 17 residues. Here the CDR3 reads CASGLADAFRYTDTQYF. The CDR3 DNA reads TGTGCCAGCGGACTAGCGGACGCCTTCAGATACACAGATACGCAGTATTTT.

The chain links TRBV2 to TRBJ1-2, with D possibly matching TRBD1 (5 bases). The CDR3 sequence is 13 residues long. Trimming pared 10 bases from V and 6 bases from J, leaving 18 bases between. CDR1 and CDR2 (germline): SNHLY, FYNNEI. CDR3 residues: CAIQITTENGYTF. The DNA of the CDR3 is TGTGCCATCCAAATCACGACAGAGAATGGCTACACCTTC.

V and J are TRBV9 and TRBJ2-3, with D perhaps matching TRBD1 (5 bases). Trimming cost V 5 bases and J 3 bases, with 19 bases left between them. CDR1 SGDLS and CDR2 YYNGEE come from the germline V gene. This CDR3 contains 16 residues. Here the CDR3 DNA reads TGTGCCAGCAGTTTGGGCCTGGCAGGGCCGACAGATACGCAGTATTTT. Translating it yields CASSLGLAGPTDTQYF.

The V and J genes are TRBV3-1 and TRBJ1-2, with a tentative D call TRBD1 (6 bases). Looked up from germline, CDR1 is LGHDT and CDR2 is YNNKEL (reference sequence). The CDR3 is 17 residues long. V lost 4 bases, J lost 6 bases, and 24 bases lay in between. CDR3 protein: CASSPGVAYSSNDGYTF. The CDR3 region has the DNA TGTGCCAGCAGCCCAGGGGTGGCTTACTCGTCAAATGATGGCTACACCTTC.

The gene calls are TRBV20-1 and TRBJ2-4; no clear D. This CDR3 spans 13 amino acids. V dropped 2 bases and J dropped 0 bases, with 5 bases sitting between them. Germline lookup yields CDR1 DFQATT and CDR2 SNEGSKA (reference sequence). CDR3 DNA: TGCAGTGCTAGACACCAAGCCAAAAACATTCAGTACTTC. It codes for CSARHQAKNIQYF.

This CDR3 reads CAWSVLAGASNEQFF. CDR3 sequence (DNA): TGTGCCTGGAGTGTACTAGCGGGAGCGTCTAATGAGCAGTTCTTC. This chain connects TRBV30 to TRBJ2-1, with 11 positions matching TRBD2. The CDR3 is made up of 15 amino acids. The germline V gene encodes CDR1 GTSNPN and CDR2 SVGIG (reference sequence). V dropped 0 bases and J dropped 7; count of bases not matched to a gene: 5.

The genes are TRBV7-2 and TRBJ2-7; TRBD1 might be the D (6 bases). The CDR3 totals 16 residues. Trimming took off 5 bases at V and 1 base at J, with 18 bases between the two ends. The germline CDR1 and CDR2 sequences are SGHTA and FQGNSA. CDR3: CASSLNRQGPSYEQYF. Here the CDR3 DNA reads TGTGCCAGCAGCCTTAATCGGCAGGGGCCGTCCTACGAGCAGTACTTC.

This clonotype was observed a handful of times. The chain employs TRBV20-1 and TRBJ2-1; D might be TRBD2 (6 bases). The CDR3 totals 13 residues. Germline assignment: CDR1 DFQATT and CDR2 SNEGSKA (reference sequence). Trimming pared 1 base from V and 7 bases from J, leaving 11 bases between. As DNA, the CDR3 is TGCAGTGCTAGAGGACTAGGCCTTAATGAGCAGTTCTTC. Translation gives CSARGLGLNEQFF.

The V gene is TRBV6-1, the J gene TRBJ1-2; 7 bases fit TRBD1. CDR3 length: 14 amino acids. J lost 7 bases, V lost 4 bases, and 9 bases had no gene match. The V gene's germline CDR1 is MNHNS and CDR2 SASEGT. The CDR3 coding sequence is TGTGCCAGCAGTGTCTACCAGGGGGAGCGTGGCTACACCTTC. This encodes CASSVYQGERGYTF.

This clonotype appeared a single time. The chain combines TRBV21-1 with TRBJ1-1. TRBV21-1 is flagged as a pseudogene. The CDR3 is made up of 14 amino acids. The CDR3 is CASSGEGPHLAAFF. The CDR3 DNA sequence: TGTGCCAGCAGCGGGGAGGGGCCCCATCTTGCAGCTTTCTTT.

This chain joins TRBV20-1 and TRBJ2-4; D remains ambiguous. The germline V gene has CDR1 DFQATT and CDR2 SNEGSKA (reference sequence). V lost 6 bases and J 1 base, leaving 13 bases between the germline ends. The length of the CDR3 is 14 residues. CDR3 in DNA: TGCAGTGCCAGTTTGAGTGGGGCCAAAAACATTCAGTACTTC. Translated, it gives CSASLSGAKNIQYF.

This clonotype was detected many times. At one end, the junction sequence differs from germline, possibly due to a read error. The chain has TRBV5-1 and TRBJ2-1, with 13 bases matching TRBD2. The CDR3 totals 15 residues. Germline values: CDR1 SGHRS, CDR2 YFSETQ. CDR3 residues: CASSGTSGAYNEQFF. Written as DNA, the CDR3 is TGTGCCAGCAGTGGGACTAGCGGGGCCTACAATGAGCAGTTCTTC.

This clonotype was found a few times. The CDR3 coding sequence is TGTGCCAGCAGCAAAGCTACAGGGTCAGACTATGGCTACACCTTC. It translates to CASSKATGSDYGYTF. This sequence joins TRBV21-1 and TRBJ1-2; TRBD1 was called by the table and not checked on the DNA. TRBV21-1 is marked as a pseudogene. This CDR3 is built from 15 residues.